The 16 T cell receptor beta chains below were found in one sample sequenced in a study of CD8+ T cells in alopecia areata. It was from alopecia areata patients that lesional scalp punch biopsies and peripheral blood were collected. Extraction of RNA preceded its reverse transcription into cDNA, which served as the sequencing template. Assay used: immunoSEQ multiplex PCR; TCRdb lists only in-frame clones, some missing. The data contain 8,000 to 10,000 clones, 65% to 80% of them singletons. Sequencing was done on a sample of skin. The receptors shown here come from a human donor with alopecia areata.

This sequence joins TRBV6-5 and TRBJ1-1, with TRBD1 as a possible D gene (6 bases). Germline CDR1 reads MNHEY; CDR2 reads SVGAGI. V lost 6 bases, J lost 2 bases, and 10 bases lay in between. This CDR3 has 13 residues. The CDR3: CASSSTGNTEAFF. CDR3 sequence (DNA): TGTGCCAGCAGCTCGACAGGAAACACTGAAGCTTTCTTT.

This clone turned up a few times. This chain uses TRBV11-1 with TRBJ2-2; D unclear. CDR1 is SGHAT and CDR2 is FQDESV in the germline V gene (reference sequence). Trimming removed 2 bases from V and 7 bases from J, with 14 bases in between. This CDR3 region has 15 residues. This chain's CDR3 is CASSLRAHADGELFF. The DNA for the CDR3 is TGTGCCAGCAGCTTACGTGCCCATGCGGACGGGGAGCTGTTTTTT.

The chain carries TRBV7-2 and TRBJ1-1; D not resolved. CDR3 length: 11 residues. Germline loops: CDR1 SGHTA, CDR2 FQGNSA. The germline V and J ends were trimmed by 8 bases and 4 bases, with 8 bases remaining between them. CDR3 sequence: CASQRSTEAFF. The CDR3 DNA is TGTGCCAGCCAGCGGAGCACTGAAGCTTTCTTT.

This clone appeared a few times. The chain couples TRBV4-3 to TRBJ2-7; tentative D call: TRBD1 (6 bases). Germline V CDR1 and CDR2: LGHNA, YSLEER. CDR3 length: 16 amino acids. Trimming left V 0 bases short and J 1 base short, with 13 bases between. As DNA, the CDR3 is TGCGCCAGCAGCCAAGAGGTCGGGACACTTTCCTACGAGCAGTACTTC. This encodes CASSQEVGTLSYEQYF.

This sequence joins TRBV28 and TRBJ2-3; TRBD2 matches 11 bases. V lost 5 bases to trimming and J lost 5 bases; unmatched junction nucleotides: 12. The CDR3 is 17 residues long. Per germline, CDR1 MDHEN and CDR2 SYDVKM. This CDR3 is CASSPVGSGRARDTQYF. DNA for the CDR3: TGTGCCAGCAGTCCGGTGGGTAGCGGGAGGGCAAGAGATACGCAGTATTTT.

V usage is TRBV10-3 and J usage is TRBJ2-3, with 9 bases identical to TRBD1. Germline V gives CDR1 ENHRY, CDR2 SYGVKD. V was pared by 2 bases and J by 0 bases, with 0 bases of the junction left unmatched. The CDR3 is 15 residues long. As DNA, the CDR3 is TGTGCCATCAGTGAGGGGACAGGGAGCACAGATACGCAGTATTTT. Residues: CAISEGTGSTDTQYF.

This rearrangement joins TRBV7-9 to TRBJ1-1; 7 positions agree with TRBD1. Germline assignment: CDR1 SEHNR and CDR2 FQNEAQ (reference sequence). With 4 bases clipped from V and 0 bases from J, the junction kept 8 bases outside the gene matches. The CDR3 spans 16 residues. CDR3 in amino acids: CASSSKTGILNTEAFF. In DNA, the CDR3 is TGTGCCAGCAGCTCGAAGACAGGGATCTTGAACACTGAAGCTTTCTTT.

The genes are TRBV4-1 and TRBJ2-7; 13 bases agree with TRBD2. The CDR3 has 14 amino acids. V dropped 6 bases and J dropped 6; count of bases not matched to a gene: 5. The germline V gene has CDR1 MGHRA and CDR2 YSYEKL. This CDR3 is CASRQLAGGSEQYF. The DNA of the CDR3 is TGCGCCAGCAGACAACTAGCGGGGGGGTCCGAGCAGTACTTC.

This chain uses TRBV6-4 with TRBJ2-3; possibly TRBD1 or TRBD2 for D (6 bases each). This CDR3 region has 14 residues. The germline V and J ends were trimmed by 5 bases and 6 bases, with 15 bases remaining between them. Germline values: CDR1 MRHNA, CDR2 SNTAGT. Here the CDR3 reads CASSPSSGADTQYF. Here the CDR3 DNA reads TGTGCCAGCAGTCCTAGCTCGGGGGCGGATACGCAGTATTTT.

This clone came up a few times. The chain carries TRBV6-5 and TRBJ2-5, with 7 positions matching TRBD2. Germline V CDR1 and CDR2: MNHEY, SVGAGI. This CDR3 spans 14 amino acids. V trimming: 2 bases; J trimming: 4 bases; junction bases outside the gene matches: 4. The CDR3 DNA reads TGTGCCAGCAGTTACGCCGGGGAGGGAGAGACCCAGTACTTC. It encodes CASSYAGEGETQYF.

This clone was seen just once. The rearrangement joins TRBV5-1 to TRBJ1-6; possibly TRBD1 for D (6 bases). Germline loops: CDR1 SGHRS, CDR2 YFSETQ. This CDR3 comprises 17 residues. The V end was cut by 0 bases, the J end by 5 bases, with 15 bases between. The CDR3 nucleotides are TGCGCCAGCAGCTTGGCAGGGGCTATACGGGATAATTCACCCCTCCACTTT. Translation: CASSLAGAIRDNSPLHF.

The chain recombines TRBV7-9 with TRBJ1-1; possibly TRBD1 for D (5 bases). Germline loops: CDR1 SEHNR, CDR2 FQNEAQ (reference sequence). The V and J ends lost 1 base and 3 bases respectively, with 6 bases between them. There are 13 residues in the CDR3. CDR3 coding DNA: TGTGCCAGCAGCTTAGAACAGGACACTGAAGCTTTCTTT. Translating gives CASSLEQDTEAFF.

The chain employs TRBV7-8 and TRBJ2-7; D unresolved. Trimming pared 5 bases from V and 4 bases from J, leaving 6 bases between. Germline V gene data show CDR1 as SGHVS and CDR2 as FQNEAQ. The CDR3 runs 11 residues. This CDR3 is CASSPAYEQYF. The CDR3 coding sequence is TGTGCCAGCAGCCCCGCGTACGAGCAGTACTTC.

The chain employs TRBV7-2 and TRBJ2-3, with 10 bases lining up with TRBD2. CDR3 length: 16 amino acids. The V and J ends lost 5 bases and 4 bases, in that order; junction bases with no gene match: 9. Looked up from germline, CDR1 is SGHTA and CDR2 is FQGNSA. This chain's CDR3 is CASSRNQRGGADTQYF. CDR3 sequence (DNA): TGTGCCAGCAGCCGGAATCAGCGGGGGGGGGCAGATACGCAGTATTTT.

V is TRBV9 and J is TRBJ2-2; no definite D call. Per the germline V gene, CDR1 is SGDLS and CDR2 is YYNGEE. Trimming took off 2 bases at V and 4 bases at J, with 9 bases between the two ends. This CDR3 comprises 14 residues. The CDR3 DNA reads TGTGCCAGCAGCGTCCAGACGGGCACCGGGGAGCTGTTTTTT. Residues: CASSVQTGTGELFF.

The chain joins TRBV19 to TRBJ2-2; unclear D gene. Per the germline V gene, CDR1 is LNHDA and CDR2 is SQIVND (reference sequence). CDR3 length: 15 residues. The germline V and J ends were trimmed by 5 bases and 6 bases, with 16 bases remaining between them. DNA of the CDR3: TGTGCCAGTAGTGAAAATACTGGGAAACCCGGGGAGCTGTTTTTT. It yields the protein CASSENTGKPGELFF.